These T cell receptor beta chains were read from a single sample in a study of T cells after yellow fever vaccination. TCRdb ran MiXCR on the 5' RACE reads and lists one entry per CDR3 protein. The data hold 150,000 or so distinct CDR3 sequences, with more than 6.5% observed a single time. Specimen: CD4+ T cells sorted from PBMCs, collected 10 days after the yellow fever booster vaccination. The receptors originated from a man younger than 40 who received the YFV17D yellow fever vaccine. CDR3s include the opening cysteine and the closing phenylalanine or tryptophan. D genes are given only for firm matches. Size values are once, few and many counts, or a class for expanded clones, and some rows have none.

TRBJ2-6,many,-,TRBV20-1,CSARDKSRRRQISGANVLTF,TGCAGTGCTAGAGATAAATCCCGCCGACGACAGATCTCTGGGGCCAACGTCCTGACTTTC
TRBJ2-7,many,TRBD1,TRBV7-8,CASSSRTGAAEQYF,TGTGCCAGCAGCTCCCGGACAGGGGCGGCCGAGCAGTACTTC
TRBJ2-3,many,-,TRBV7-2,CASSPLGVDTQYF,TGTGCCAGCAGCCCCCTCGGGGTAGATACGCAGTATTTT
TRBJ2-7,many,-,TRBV5-1,CASSLAGSLYEQYF,TGCGCCAGCAGCTTGGCCGGGAGCCTCTACGAGCAGTACTTC
TRBJ1-1,many,-,TRBV5-1,CASSSTVGGTARHF,TGCGCCAGCAGCTCCACAGTAGGGGGGACGGCACGACACTTT
TRBJ2-7,many,TRBD2,TRBV20-1,CSAPRGTSGTYEQYF,TGCAGTGCCCCTCGGGGGACTAGCGGGACCTACGAGCAGTACTTC
TRBJ1-1,many,TRBD1,TRBV5-4,CASSYRDRENTEAFF,TGTGCCAGCAGCTACCGGGACAGGGAGAACACTGAAGCTTTCTTT
TRBJ2-5,many,TRBD2,TRBV4-1,CASSQGKGLAGRSGETQYF,TGCGCCAGCAGCCAAGGAAAGGGACTAGCGGGAAGGTCGGGAGAGACCCAGTACTTC
TRBJ2-5,many,TRBD1,TRBV12-3/TRBV12-4,CASSFGGQGEETQYF,TGTGCCAGCAGTTTTGGGGGACAGGGTGAGGAGACCCAGTACTTC
TRBJ2-3,many,TRBD2,TRBV6-1,CASRERAGGTDTQYF,TGTGCCAGCAGAGAAAGAGCGGGGGGCACAGATACGCAGTATTTT
TRBJ2-3,many,TRBD2,TRBV20-1,CVGLAIDTQYF,TGCGTTGGACTAGCGATAGATACGCAGTATTTT
TRBJ2-2,-,TRBD2,TRBV7-2,CASSLARLAGAGTGELFF,TGTGCCAGCAGCTTAGCGCGCCTAGCGGGAGCGGGGACCGGGGAGCTGTTTTTT
TRBJ2-1,many,TRBD2,TRBV4-3,CASSLRLAGIYEQFF,TGCGCCAGCAGCCTTAGACTAGCGGGAATCTATGAGCAGTTCTTC